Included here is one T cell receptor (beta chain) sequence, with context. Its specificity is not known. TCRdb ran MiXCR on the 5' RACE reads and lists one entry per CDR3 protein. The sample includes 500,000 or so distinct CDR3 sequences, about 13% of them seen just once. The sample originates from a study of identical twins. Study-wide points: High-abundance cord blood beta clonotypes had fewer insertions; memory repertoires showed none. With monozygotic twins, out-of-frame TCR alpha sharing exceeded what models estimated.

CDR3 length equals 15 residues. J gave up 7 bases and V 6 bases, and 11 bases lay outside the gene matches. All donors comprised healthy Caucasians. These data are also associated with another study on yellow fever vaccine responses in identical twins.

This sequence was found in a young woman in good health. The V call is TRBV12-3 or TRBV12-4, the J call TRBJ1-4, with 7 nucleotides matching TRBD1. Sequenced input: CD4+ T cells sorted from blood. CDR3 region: CASRYNRGRGEKLFF. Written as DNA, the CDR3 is TGTGCCAGCAGGTATAACAGGGGACGCGGTGAAAAACTGTTTTTT.